This T cell receptor (beta chain) was profiled in a study of CD8 T cells in Susac syndrome. Random hexamers were used to reverse transcribe an amount of roughly 0.45 to 1 ug RNA. TCRdb called the immunoSEQ multiplex PCR reads again in MiXCR, with one record for every CDR3 protein. The table records 20,000 to 25,000 distinct CDR3 sequences, 85% to 95% of them present only once. The CDR3 runs to 13 residues. Germline assignment: CDR1 LGHDT and CDR2 YNNKEL (reference sequence). V was pared by 8 bases and J by 6 bases, with 16 bases between. This TCR came from a human donor in good health. Material for sequencing was CD8+ T cells from PBMCs. The chain is built from TRBV3-1 and TRBJ1-1; a possible D gene is TRBD1 (5 bases). The CDR3 DNA reads as TGTGCCAGCCGAAGTGGCAGGGTCGCTGAAGCTTTCTTT. It codes for CASRSGRVAEAFF.